The entry below describes one TCR beta chain. Trimming removed 7 bases from V and 1 base from J; junction bases left unmatched: 5. Germline loops: CDR1 SQVTM, CDR2 ANQGSEA. The CDR3 length is 14 residues. The sample belongs to a study of blood T cell repertoires in COVID-19. Recruitment covered roughly 22 US areas and drew participants whose ages spanned about 18 to 90 years. The table came from immunoSEQ multiplex PCR; TCRdb's copy has only in-frame clones and leaves some out. The table records roughly 430,000 clones, nearly 90% of them present only once. This TCR was sampled from a woman between 40 and 55 years old with acute COVID-19. The chain has TRBV29-1 and TRBJ2-5, with 11 bases identical to TRBD2. The specimen sequenced was PBMCs or T cells enriched from blood (not recorded which). Here the CDR3 DNA reads TGCAGCGCGGCGACTAGCGGGGCCCAAGAGACCCAGTACTTC. This codes for CSAATSGAQETQYF. Based on the CDR3 plus reference TRBV29-1 and TRBJ2-5, the full variable domain is SAVISQKPSRDICQRGTSLTIQCQVDSQVTMMFWYRQQPGQSLTLIATANQGSEATYESGFVIDKFPISRPNLTFSTLTVSNMSPEDSSIYLCSAATSGAQETQYFGPGTRLLVL.